This passage covers 7 T cell receptor beta chains from one sample sequenced in a study of blood T cell repertoires in COVID-19. Here immunoSEQ multiplex PCR was the method, and the copy in TCRdb shows in-frame clones only, minus some. The repertoire holds 150,000 to 200,000 clones, with over 75% as singletons. Sequences were obtained from peripheral blood. All receptors come from a human donor with active or convalescent COVID-19. The donor label of this sample is uncertain.

The gene calls are TRBV12-5 and TRBJ1-2; D is unresolved. Trimming took off 2 bases at V and 3 bases at J, with 19 bases between the two ends. This CDR3 has 17 amino acids. CDR1 LGHNT and CDR2 FRNRAP come from the germline V gene. This CDR3 reads CASGLPPGEGHYYGYTF. CDR3 DNA sequence: TGTGCTAGTGGTTTGCCCCCTGGGGAGGGCCACTACTATGGCTACACCTTC.

The V call is TRBV24-1, the J call TRBJ2-5, with D unclear. The CDR3 has 15 amino acids. CDR1 and CDR2 from the germline V gene are KGHDR and SFDVKD. The ends were cut back, 2 bases at V and 1 base at J, with 10 bases in the middle. In DNA, the CDR3 is TGTGCCACCAGTGATTCTAGAACCCTCCAAGAGACCCAGTACTTC. Translating gives CATSDSRTLQETQYF.

The rearrangement joins TRBV6-5 to TRBJ2-3; 8 bases align to TRBD2. Germline V gene sequence: CDR1 MNHEY, CDR2 SVGAGI. Trimming cost V 5 bases and J 2 bases; bases outside gene matches: 3. This CDR3 has 14 residues. The CDR3 region is CASSLSGVTDTQYF. The CDR3 coding sequence is TGTGCCAGCAGTCTTAGCGGGGTCACAGATACGCAGTATTTT.

On this clone itself: At one boundary the junction diverges from the germline segment, which might be a read error. The rearrangement links TRBV5-1 to TRBJ2-1, with a tentative D call TRBD2 (6 bases). Per germline, CDR1 SGHRS and CDR2 YFSETQ. The CDR3 is made up of 18 amino acids. The CDR3: CARSWGVGGGSSYNEQFF. CDR3 in DNA: TGCGCCCGCAGCTGGGGGGTTGGGGGAGGCTCCTCCTACAATGAGCAGTTCTTC.

V is TRBV29-1 and J is TRBJ1-2, with D perhaps matching TRBD1 (6 bases). Germline V gives CDR1 SQVTM, CDR2 ANQGSEA. V shed 4 bases and J shed 4 bases, with 13 bases lying between them. This CDR3 has 13 residues. CDR3 nucleotide sequence: TGCAGCGTTGGATCAGGGGCAACCTATGGCTACACCTTC. It translates to CSVGSGATYGYTF.

The rearrangement links TRBV7-2 to TRBJ2-3, with D uncertain. Germline V gives CDR1 SGHTA, CDR2 FQGNSA. The CDR3 spans 12 residues. The V end was cut by 1 base, the J end by 9 bases, with 8 bases between. The CDR3 DNA reads as TGTGCCAGCAGCTTAGGGCAGGCGACGCAGTATTTT. Amino acid sequence: CASSLGQATQYF. The full variable domain, its missing parts supplied by reference TRBV7-2 and TRBJ2-3, is GAGVSQSPSNKVTEKGKDVELRCDPISGHTALYWYRQSLGQGLEFLIYFQGNSAPDKSGLPSDRFSAERTGGSVSTLTIQRTQQEDSAVYLCASSLGQATQYFGPGTRLTVL.

The rearrangement uses TRBV5-6 and TRBJ2-7, with TRBD1 matching 10 bases. Germline CDR1 SGHDT, CDR2 YYEEEE. V was pared by 4 bases and J by 3 bases, with 4 bases of the junction left unmatched. The CDR3 extends over 14 amino acids. The CDR3 nucleotides read TGTGCCAGCAGCCCACGGACAGGGGGCTACGAGCAGTACTTC. It translates to CASSPRTGGYEQYF.